This T cell receptor beta chain was retrieved from a study of Graves' ophthalmopathy and Graves' hyperthyroidism. The study, taken as a whole, reports: Most expanded clonotypes in thyroid above 0.001 frequency also showed up in blood. Forecasting of ophthalmopathy progression by the model achieved about 71% sensitivity and around 72% specificity.

About this clonotype: The antigen remains undetermined.

Germline CDR1 is SGHNT and CDR2 is YYREEE (reference sequence). J lost 7 bases, V lost 4 bases, and 8 bases had no gene match. The CDR3 sequence is 15 residues long. RNA transcripts provided the template for amplifying TCR beta CDR3 regions. RT-PCR was first run with HTBI primers, then multiplex PCR in a second round. Via MiXCR, TCRdb re-called the multiplex PCR reads, giving one row per CDR3 protein. The data show about 1.1 million distinct CDR3 sequences, about 40% seen once. Hyperthyroidism patients were newly diagnosed, ill under 2 months, and aged 18 to 65 years. Exclusion covered patients with other autoimmune diseases or uncontrolled infections (as well as pregnancy or lactation).

The rearrangement joins TRBV5-4 to TRBJ2-7; 13 bases are a match to TRBD2. Sequences were obtained from peripheral blood or thyroid tissue (not recorded which). The TCR was taken from an adult man with Graves' hyperthyroidism. Here the CDR3 reads CASSHGLAGVSEQYF. CDR3 sequence (DNA): TGTGCCAGCAGCCATGGACTAGCGGGAGTGAGTGAGCAGTACTTC.